These 30 T cell receptor beta chains were sequenced from one sample in a study of T-cell memory formation after mild COVID-19. Each CDR3 protein gets one entry after TCRdb re-called the 5' RACE reads with MiXCR. This sample has under 110,000 distinct CDR3 sequences; 15% to 20% occur once, and the top ten carry roughly 31%. The sequencing input was PBMCs or a T cell subset sorted from them (not recorded which). The origin of the receptors is an adult woman who had mild COVID-19 (a few samples of this study predate the infection). Cell type and time point are not known.

This clonotype occurred a few times. This chain uses TRBV4-1 with TRBJ2-3; TRBD2 agrees at 11 bases. V was pared by 1 base and J by 4 bases, with 1 base of the junction left unmatched. This CDR3 region has 15 residues. Germline CDR1 MGHRA, CDR2 YSYEKL. The CDR3 DNA follows: TGCGCCAGCAGCCAAGCGGGACTAGCGGCAGATACGCAGTATTTT. The encoded protein is CASSQAGLAADTQYF.

This clonotype occurred a few times. This chain links TRBV7-2 with TRBJ2-5; weak D call: TRBD2 (7 bases). CDR3 length: 15 amino acids. V shed 4 bases and J shed 4 bases, with 16 bases lying between them. Germline V lookup: CDR1 SGHTA, CDR2 FQGNSA. Here the CDR3 reads CASSYPRGAGETQYF. The CDR3 DNA follows: TGTGCCAGCAGCTACCCCCGGGGGGCAGGAGAGACCCAGTACTTC.

The chain couples TRBV5-6 to TRBJ2-2; D uncertain. The CDR3 has 13 amino acids. Trimming took 7 bases from V and 5 from J, leaving 12 bases between them. Germline lookup yields CDR1 SGHDT and CDR2 YYEEEE. This CDR3 reads CASSVLGTGELFF. The CDR3 region has the DNA TGTGCCAGCTCGGTTTTGGGGACCGGGGAGCTGTTTTTT.

The chain employs TRBV12-3 or TRBV12-4 and TRBJ2-3, with D perhaps matching TRBD2 (6 bases). The CDR3 runs to 16 residues. V was pared by 2 bases and J by 1 base, with 13 bases between. In DNA, the CDR3 is TGTGCCAGCAGTTTACGGGGGTTAGTTGGCACAGATACGCAGTATTTT. Encoded protein: CASSLRGLVGTDTQYF.

This sequence joins TRBV7-2 and TRBJ2-1, with D perhaps TRBD2 (5 bases). The V end was cut by 2 bases, the J end by 9 bases, with 17 bases between. Germline assignment: CDR1 SGHTA and CDR2 FQGNSA. CDR3 length: 15 amino acids. CDR3 residues: CASSLILAGYIEQFF. CDR3 coding DNA: TGTGCCAGCAGCTTAATTCTAGCTGGGTATATTGAGCAGTTCTTC.

In this sample, this clonotype turned up a few times. The V gene is TRBV6-2 or TRBV6-3, the J gene TRBJ2-5, with unresolved D. Trimming took off 3 bases at V and 5 bases at J, with 13 bases between the two ends. This CDR3 is built from 14 residues. Germline V gives CDR1 MNHEY, CDR2 SVGEGT. CDR3: CASSYPDRWETQYF. CDR3 in DNA: TGTGCCAGCAGTTATCCGGACCGCTGGGAGACCCAGTACTTC.

Here the CDR3 DNA reads TGCAGTGCTAGAGGGGACAGCCAAGAGACCCAGTACTTC. Translating gives CSARGDSQETQYF. The genes are TRBV20-1 and TRBJ2-5; TRBD1 matches at 7 bases. This CDR3 spans 13 amino acids. The germline V gene encodes CDR1 DFQATT and CDR2 SNEGSKA (reference sequence). V shed 1 base and J 1 base; nucleotides not matched to a gene: 0.

The chain carries TRBV6-6 and TRBJ1-2; D is ambiguous. The CDR3 totals 14 residues. Germline V gene lookup returns CDR1 MNHNY and CDR2 SVGAGI (reference sequence). Trimming took 0 bases from V and 6 from J, leaving 11 bases between them. The CDR3 bases are TGTGCCAGCAGTTACTCGGTGGGCTGGGATGGCTACACCTTC. Protein product: CASSYSVGWDGYTF.

V usage is TRBV19 and J usage is TRBJ2-1; 11 bases align to TRBD1. This CDR3 is built from 14 residues. With V trimmed by 5 bases and J by 8 bases, 5 bases remained unmatched. Germline V gene lookup returns CDR1 LNHDA and CDR2 SQIVND (reference sequence). CDR3 DNA sequence: TGTGCCAGTAGTGCCGGGACAGGGGGTTATGAGCAGTTCTTC. Its protein product is CASSAGTGGYEQFF.

This clonotype turned up a few times. V is TRBV5-1 and J is TRBJ2-4, with D maybe TRBD2 (5 bases). Germline lookup yields CDR1 SGHRS and CDR2 YFSETQ. Trimming stripped 0 bases from V and 5 bases from J, with 15 bases between. The CDR3 is made up of 16 amino acids. CDR3 protein: CASSLEEGWLQNIQYF. CDR3 bases: TGCGCCAGCAGCTTGGAAGAGGGTTGGTTGCAAAACATTCAGTACTTC.

This chain links TRBV6-4 with TRBJ2-1; 10 nucleotides agree with TRBD2. Trimming cost V 4 bases and J 2 bases; bases outside gene matches: 2. The CDR3 is 15 residues long. From germline, CDR1 is MRHNA and CDR2 SNTAGT. Here the CDR3 DNA reads TGTGCCAGCAGTGGGACTAGCGGAACCTACAATGAGCAGTTCTTC. Its translation: CASSGTSGTYNEQFF.

The V call is TRBV6-5, the J call TRBJ2-2; D possibly corresponds to TRBD2 (6 bases). This CDR3 region has 17 residues. Germline-derived CDR1 and CDR2 are MNHEY and SVGAGI. V dropped 5 bases and J dropped 2 bases, with 18 bases sitting between them. CDR3 DNA sequence: TGTGCCAGCAGTCTACTTCCTAGCGAGTACAACACCGGGGAGCTGTTTTTT. Translating it yields CASSLLPSEYNTGELFF.

The chain carries TRBV27 and TRBJ2-3; D is perhaps TRBD2 (5 bases). CDR1 and CDR2 from the germline V gene are MNHEY and SMNVEV (reference sequence). The CDR3 runs 17 residues. Deletions cut 5 bases from V and 1 base from J, with 19 bases between. CDR3 amino acids: CASSQYQWTPGTDTQYF. Written as DNA, the CDR3 is TGTGCCAGCAGTCAATATCAATGGACTCCCGGCACAGATACGCAGTATTTT.

This clonotype was recorded a few times. CDR3 residues: CASSVDLAHEQYF. CDR3 sequence (DNA): TGTGCCAGCAGCGTAGACCTAGCGCACGAGCAGTACTTC. This chain links TRBV9 with TRBJ2-7, with a tentative D call TRBD2 (6 bases). V was trimmed by 0 bases and J by 5 bases, leaving 9 bases between them. The CDR3 spans 13 residues. Looked up from germline, CDR1 is SGDLS and CDR2 is YYNGEE.

V gene TRBV27 combines with J gene TRBJ2-3; possibly TRBD2 for D (6 bases). This CDR3 is built from 12 residues. Per the germline V gene, CDR1 is MNHEY and CDR2 is SMNVEV (reference sequence). V dropped 2 bases and J dropped 14 bases, with 14 bases sitting between them. The CDR3 loop is CASSLKVRELYF. The CDR3 DNA reads as TGTGCCAGCAGTTTAAAGGTCCGGGAGTTGTATTTT.

This clonotype was counted a few times. This sequence joins TRBV14 and TRBJ1-2; no firm D call. With 4 bases removed from V and 3 bases from J, the gap between germline ends came to 12 bases. Germline V CDR1 and CDR2: SGHDN, FVKESK. The CDR3 runs 14 residues. CDR3 bases: TGTGCCAGCAGCCCCACAGAGGGCCACTATGGCTACACCTTC. It specifies CASSPTEGHYGYTF.

This clonotype has more than one count but fewer than ten. The V gene is TRBV24-1, the J gene TRBJ2-7; D is ambiguous. V lost 1 base and J 6 bases, leaving 6 bases between the germline ends. Germline CDR1 reads KGHDR; CDR2 reads SFDVKD. The CDR3 is 12 amino acids. The CDR3, as DNA: TGTGCCACCAGTGATTTCAACAGCGAGCAGTACTTC. This translates into CATSDFNSEQYF.

The chain combines TRBV7-6 with TRBJ2-1; 8 positions agree with TRBD2. V was clipped by 5 bases and J by 7 bases; unmatched bases: 7. The CDR3 is 14 amino acids. Germline loops: CDR1 SGHVS, CDR2 FNYEAQ. CDR3 protein: CASSPLAGINEQFF. The DNA of the CDR3 is TGTGCCAGCAGCCCTCTAGCGGGTATAAATGAGCAGTTCTTC. Combining the CDR3 with reference TRBV7-6 and TRBJ2-1 gives the whole variable domain GAGVSQSPRYKVTKRGQDVALRCDPISGHVSLYWYRQALGQGPEFLTYFNYEAQQDKSGLPNDRFSAERPEGSISTLTIQRTEQRDSAMYRCASSPLAGINEQFFGPGTRLTVL.

The sample holds a few counts of this clonotype. Here the CDR3 DNA reads TGTGCCAGCAGCTTATTGACGCAACCCCAAGAGACCCAGTACTTC. Protein sequence: CASSLLTQPQETQYF. The chain joins TRBV7-8 to TRBJ2-5; D gene uncertain. The CDR3 covers 15 residues. V lost 2 bases, J lost 1 base, and 11 bases lay in between. Germline V gene data show CDR1 as SGHVS and CDR2 as FQNEAQ.

Many counts were recorded for this clonotype. J is TRBJ2-2 and V is TRBV18; TRBD2 is a possible D gene (5 bases). V shed 1 base and J shed 1 base, with 13 bases lying between them. Looked up from germline, CDR1 is KGHSH and CDR2 is LQKENI. The CDR3 is 17 amino acids. CDR3 amino acids: CASSPLGETLNTGELFF. The CDR3 DNA reads TGTGCCAGCTCACCACTCGGGGAGACGTTGAACACCGGGGAGCTGTTTTTT.

This clonotype has more than one count but fewer than ten. The gene calls are TRBV27 and TRBJ2-1; TRBD1 agrees at 7 bases. The CDR3 has 14 residues. Per the germline V gene, CDR1 is MNHEY and CDR2 is SMNVEV (reference sequence). Unmatched junction bases numbered 8, after V lost 5 bases and J lost 7 bases. CDR3 DNA sequence: TGTGCCAGCAGTCCTTTTGCAGGGGGAAATGAGCAGTTCTTC. Translated, it gives CASSPFAGGNEQFF.

The gene calls are TRBV20-1 and TRBJ1-2, with 7 bases fitting TRBD1. Germline values: CDR1 DFQATT, CDR2 SNEGSKA (reference sequence). The ends lost 0 bases at V and 7 bases at J; junction bases unmatched: 14. The length of the CDR3 is 16 residues. The CDR3 here is CSARDWETGLEGGYTF. CDR3 coding DNA: TGCAGTGCTAGAGATTGGGAGACAGGGTTGGAGGGTGGCTACACCTTC.

This clonotype was recorded a few times. V gene TRBV27 combines with J gene TRBJ2-7, with TRBD1 as a possible D gene (5 bases). Germline lookup yields CDR1 MNHEY and CDR2 SMNVEV (reference sequence). The ends were cut back, 7 bases at V and 6 bases at J, with 7 bases in the middle. The CDR3 length is 10 residues. The CDR3 reads CASMGPEQYF. In nucleotides, the CDR3 is TGTGCCAGCATGGGGCCCGAGCAGTACTTC.

This clonotype was observed a few times. This chain uses TRBV12-3 or TRBV12-4 with TRBJ2-5; tentatively, D is TRBD1 or TRBD2 (5 bases each). V was shortened by 7 bases and J by 2 bases, with 20 bases between the two germline ends. The CDR3 consists of 16 residues. CDR3 DNA sequence: TGTGCCAGCACCGGGACCTCCCCTCCGGGTCAAGAGACCCAGTACTTC. Its protein product is CASTGTSPPGQETQYF.

The rearrangement links TRBV25-1 to TRBJ1-2; D call uncertain. Germline V lookup: CDR1 MGHDK, CDR2 SYGVNS. The CDR3 consists of 13 residues. The V gene lost 4 bases and the J gene lost 5 bases, with 11 bases spanning the gap. The DNA of the CDR3 is TGTGCCAGCAGTGCCGCCGGGAGTTATGGCTACACCTTC. Translated, it gives CASSAAGSYGYTF.

The chain carries TRBV20-1 and TRBJ2-4, with a weak D call TRBD1 (6 bases). The germline V gene has CDR1 DFQATT and CDR2 SNEGSKA (reference sequence). The V end lost 4 bases, the J end lost 14 bases, and 15 bases lay between the germline ends. This CDR3 is built from 11 residues. The CDR3 nucleotides read TGCAGTGCTAAGCTAGACAGGATTAAGTACTTC. Amino acids: CSAKLDRIKYF.

By its share, this clonotype is medium-sized. The rearrangement links TRBV7-9 to TRBJ2-7; TRBD1 matches 7 bases. The germline gives CDR1 SEHNR, CDR2 FQNEAQ (reference sequence). J gave up 5 bases and V 4 bases, and 11 bases lay outside the gene matches. This CDR3 has 15 amino acids. The CDR3 DNA reads as TGTGCCAGCAGCTCCGGGACAGCCTTTGGGGACGAGCAGTACTTC. Its protein product is CASSSGTAFGDEQYF.

The genes are TRBV4-2 and TRBJ2-7; 8 bases are a match to TRBD1. J was trimmed by 2 bases and V by 5 bases; bases with no gene match: 11. There are 16 residues in the CDR3. Germline CDR1 is LGHNA and CDR2 is YNFKEQ. The CDR3 nucleotides read TGTGCCAGCAGCTTTTCCCGACAGGGGTCCCCCTACGAGCAGTACTTC. This sequence encodes CASSFSRQGSPYEQYF.

This clonotype has more than one count but fewer than ten. J is TRBJ1-5 and V is TRBV27; no firm D call. V was shortened by 6 bases and J by 0 bases, with 6 bases between the two germline ends. Germline V gene sequence: CDR1 MNHEY, CDR2 SMNVEV (reference sequence). The CDR3 spans 13 residues. Written as DNA, the CDR3 is TGTGCCAGCAGGGGCCATAGCAATCAGCCCCAGCATTTT. The encoded protein is CASRGHSNQPQHF.

J is TRBJ2-1 and V is TRBV12-3 or TRBV12-4; D gene ambiguous. The CDR3 covers 13 residues. Trimming removed 5 bases from V and 9 bases from J, with 14 bases in between. The CDR3 protein is CASSPTLATEQFF. CDR3 DNA sequence: TGTGCCAGCAGTCCGACCCTCGCTACTGAGCAGTTCTTC.